This T cell receptor beta chain was identified in a study of molecular identifiers for immune sequencing clone quantification. Study-level background: Naive CD8 cell RNA, from roughly 20,000 or 100,000 cells, was split five ways in replicates, with four sequenced. Notes on the study in general: Because of identical TCR molecules sharing a barcode, sizes of highly expanded clones could be underestimated.

Each CDR3 protein is one row after TCRdb ran MiXCR on the PCR reads. The sample shows approximately 550,000 distinct CDR3 sequences, roughly 25% of them seen only once. The CDR3 is 13 amino acids. Germline V gene lookup returns CDR1 SEHNR and CDR2 FQNEAQ (reference sequence). The ends were cut back, 3 bases at V and 1 base at J, with 6 bases in the middle. Many counts were recorded for this clonotype. No antigen is known for it. This rearrangement joins TRBV7-9 to TRBJ2-5; D not certain. The sequencing input was naive CD8+ T cells from blood, with Jurkat cell RNA spiked in. The subset denotes: FACS-sorted CD8+CD4-CCR7+CD45RA+ naive T cells. The receptor was isolated from a human donor in good health. Some libraries in this study had Jurkat cell RNA spiked in. The CDR3 DNA reads TGTGCCAGCAGCTTCTCATCCCAAGAGACCCAGTACTTC. Translated: CASSFSSQETQYF. The full variable domain, completed using reference TRBV7-9 and TRBJ2-5, is DTGVSQNPRHKITKRGQNVTFRCDPISEHNRLYWYRQTLGQGPEFLTYFQNEAQLEKSRLLSDRFSAERPKGSFSTLEIQRTEQGDSAMYLCASSFSSQETQYFGPGTRLLVL.